These 17 T cell receptor beta chains originate from one sample sequenced in a study of OX40 agonist ivuxolimab in advanced cancers. TCRdb keeps only in-frame clones here, not all; method: immunoSEQ multiplex PCR. The sample includes some 72,000 clones, roughly 90% of them seen just once. The sample in question was CD4+ or CD8+ T cells sorted from blood, obtained in a trial of the OX40 agonist ivuxolimab. The receptors were gathered from an adult with an advanced solid tumor such as melanoma, head and neck, liver or kidney cancer.

This clone was found a few times. Here the CDR3 reads CASSSQGAPFTDTQYF. CDR3 sequence (DNA): TGTGCCAGCAGTTCCCAGGGGGCCCCCTTCACAGATACGCAGTATTTT. The chain uses TRBV28 and TRBJ2-3; 8 bases agree with TRBD1. The CDR3 covers 16 residues. CDR1 is MDHEN, CDR2 SYDVKM, per germline. Unmatched junction bases numbered 8, after V lost 4 bases and J lost 2 bases.

This sequence joins TRBV30 and TRBJ2-7; TRBD1 agrees at 10 bases. This CDR3 contains 15 residues. Germline CDR1 and CDR2: GTSNPN and SVGIG (reference sequence). V lost 1 base and J lost 7; bases outside the gene matches: 10. In DNA form, the CDR3 reads TGTGCCTGGAGTGGGACAGGGGGGTTCCGAAGGGAGCAGTACTTC. Translated, it gives CAWSGTGGFRREQYF.

J is TRBJ1-5 and V is TRBV4-2; 10 bases fit TRBD1. J was trimmed by 1 base and V by 4 bases; bases with no gene match: 4. Germline CDR1 LGHNA, CDR2 YNFKEQ. This CDR3 has 16 residues. As DNA, the CDR3 is TGTGCCAGCAGCCCCAGGGGACAGGGGAGCAATCAGCCCCAGCATTTT. Translation: CASSPRGQGSNQPQHF.

The chain carries TRBV5-6 and TRBJ1-2; D remains ambiguous. This CDR3 is built from 15 residues. The germline V gene has CDR1 SGHDT and CDR2 YYEEEE. Between the trimmed V and J ends, which lost 4 bases and 3 bases, there was a span of 16 bases. CDR3 in DNA: TGTGCCAGCAGCCCCGGGAGGCGCGGGGACTATGGCTACACCTTC. This translates into CASSPGRRGDYGYTF.

The J gene is TRBJ2-5, the V gene TRBV5-3; a weak D match, TRBD1 (6 bases). TRBV5-3 is filed as an ORF, its function uncertain. Trimming removed 4 bases at V and 2 bases at J, with 9 bases between. The CDR3 runs to 13 residues. The CDR3 DNA reads as TGTGCCAGAAGCCCAGGACAGCAAGAGACCCAGTACTTC. Residues: CARSPGQQETQYF.

The chain combines TRBV7-2 with TRBJ2-1; 14 nucleotides agree with TRBD2. There are 13 residues in the CDR3. Germline V lookup: CDR1 SGHTA, CDR2 FQGNSA. The V and J ends lost 5 bases and 15 bases, in that order; junction bases with no gene match: 6. CDR3 sequence: CASSPRTSGGRFF. The CDR3 nucleotides are TGTGCCAGCAGCCCCCGGACTAGCGGGGGGAGGTTCTTC.

The chain joins TRBV7-2 to TRBJ1-3, with a weak D call TRBD1 (6 bases). The V gene's germline CDR1 is SGHTA and CDR2 FQGNSA. The CDR3 length is 15 residues. The ends were cut back, 1 base at V and 4 bases at J, with 11 bases in the middle. In nucleotides, the CDR3 is TGTGCCAGCAGCTTAGTGCAGGGGTCAGGAAACACCATATATTTT. This codes for CASSLVQGSGNTIYF.

V usage is TRBV29-1 and J usage is TRBJ2-7; TRBD1 matches at 10 bases. From germline, CDR1 is SQVTM and CDR2 ANQGSEA. V shed 4 bases, J shed 3 bases, and the junction held 12 bases outside the gene matches. There are 16 residues in the CDR3. Here the CDR3 DNA reads TGCAGCGTTGTCTTTCCGGACAGGGGGTTGGGCTACGAGCAGTACTTC. It codes for CSVVFPDRGLGYEQYF.

V is TRBV7-3 and J is TRBJ2-3; 9 nucleotides line up with TRBD2. The CDR3 runs to 16 residues. The germline V gene encodes CDR1 SGHTA and CDR2 FQGTGA. The trim removed 4 bases at V and 5 bases at J, leaving 10 bases unmatched. CDR3 nucleotide sequence: TGTGCCAGCAGCTCACTAGCGGGTTCCGGTGTAGATACGCAGTATTTT. Its protein is CASSSLAGSGVDTQYF.

CDR3 sequence: CSVEFLQGKETQYF. CDR3 in DNA: TGCAGCGTTGAGTTTCTCCAGGGTAAGGAGACCCAGTACTTC. The chain has TRBV29-1 and TRBJ2-5, with D maybe TRBD1 (5 bases). Germline loops: CDR1 SQVTM, CDR2 ANQGSEA. The CDR3 runs 14 residues. V was cut by 3 bases and J by 5 bases, with 16 bases left in between.

The gene calls are TRBV28 and TRBJ2-1, with 8 nucleotides matching TRBD1. The ends lost 3 bases at V and 10 bases at J; junction bases unmatched: 5. In germline, CDR1 is MDHEN, CDR2 SYDVKM. This CDR3 contains 13 residues. In DNA form, the CDR3 reads TGTGCCAGCAGTTTTCCCGACAGGGGAGAGCAGTTCTTC. This translates into CASSFPDRGEQFF.

The V gene is TRBV7-2, the J gene TRBJ2-5; D is ambiguous. CDR3 length equals 13 residues. Trimming left V 1 base short and J 5 bases short, with 8 bases between. Germline V lookup: CDR1 SGHTA, CDR2 FQGNSA. This CDR3 reads CASSLVRAETQYF. For the CDR3, the DNA is TGTGCCAGCAGCTTAGTCCGGGCCGAGACCCAGTACTTC.

This clone was observed a few times. The V call is TRBV5-5, the J call TRBJ1-4; a weak D match, TRBD1 (5 bases). The ends were cut back, 4 bases at V and 8 bases at J, with 18 bases in the middle. CDR3 length: 15 residues. Per germline, CDR1 SGHKS and CDR2 YYEKEE (reference sequence). The DNA for the CDR3 is TGTGCCAGCAGCCAAGCTCAGGGAGTCGGGGAAAAACTGTTTTTT. Translated, it gives CASSQAQGVGEKLFF. The full variable domain, its missing parts supplied by reference TRBV5-5 and TRBJ1-4, is DAGVTQSPTHLIKTRGQQVTLRCSPISGHKSVSWYQQVLGQGPQFIFQYYEKEERGRGNFPDRFSARQFPNYSSELNVNALLLGDSALYLCASSQAQGVGEKLFFGSGTQLSVL.

The chain carries TRBV4-3 and TRBJ2-4; the D is unclear. Trimming left V 0 bases short and J 7 bases short, with 7 bases between. This CDR3 contains 13 residues. Germline loops: CDR1 LGHNA, CDR2 YSLEER. The CDR3 bases are TGCGCCAGCAGCCAAGATTTATTGAACATTCAGTACTTC. Translation gives CASSQDLLNIQYF.

The chain joins TRBV7-2 to TRBJ1-5; no reliable D call. Germline CDR1 SGHTA, CDR2 FQGNSA. This CDR3 region has 14 residues. Between the trimmed V and J ends, which lost 1 base and 4 bases, there was a span of 8 bases. The CDR3 sequence: CASSLESGNQPQHF. The CDR3 bases are TGTGCCAGCAGCTTAGAGTCTGGAAATCAGCCCCAGCATTTT.

The V and J genes are TRBV9 and TRBJ2-7, with no clear D. The CDR3 has 14 residues. Germline CDR1 SGDLS, CDR2 YYNGEE. V lost 0 bases, J lost 1 base, and 8 bases lay in between. The CDR3 nucleotides are TGTGCCAGCAGCGTAGATCGCAGGTCCTACGAGCAGTACTTC. It translates to CASSVDRRSYEQYF. Supplemented by reference TRBV9 and TRBJ2-7, the full variable domain reads DSGVTQTPKHLITATGQRVTLRCSPRSGDLSVYWYQQSLDQGLQFLIQYYNGEERAKGNILERFSAQQFPDLHSELNLSSLELGDSALYFCASSVDRRSYEQYFGPGTRLTVT.

This clone was counted a few times. The chain links TRBV7-9 to TRBJ1-1; D perhaps matches TRBD1 (5 bases). CDR3 length: 14 residues. Germline CDR1 and CDR2: SEHNR and FQNEAQ (reference sequence). V dropped 6 bases and J dropped 5 bases, with 16 bases sitting between them. The CDR3 nucleotides read TGTGCCAGCAGTCTGACCCTGGGGGGTACTGAAGCTTTCTTT. Translation: CASSLTLGGTEAFF.